This entry concerns a single T cell receptor beta chain. What it binds is not known. The germline CDR1 and CDR2 sequences are SGHRS and YFSETQ. CDR3 length: 14 residues. Trimming left V 4 bases short and J 2 bases short, with 10 bases between. These data come from a study of vaccination effects on CD4 cells after COVID-19. Study information: Samples gathered post-vaccine arrived a median of 72 days past the second dose. Roughly 2 million PBMC per well were cultured with 8.5 to 10 IU/ml IL-2 and roughly 9.9 ug/ml peptides. Study outcomes and limitations: Cross-reactivity with common cold coronaviruses was shown by only 1 of 255 vaccine-induced clones in healthy vaccinees.

Culture lasted 10 days before CD4+ T cell isolation. Of the BNT162b2 and mRNA-1273 vaccines, participants received two doses of one or the other. Some clones are missing from TCRdb's copy, which holds only in-frame ones; the method was immunoSEQ multiplex PCR. The sample contains tens of thousands of clones, 70% to 75% of which appear only once. Sequenced here: CD4+ T cells from PBMCs cultured without peptide, sampled after COVID-19 vaccination. V and J are TRBV5-1 and TRBJ2-1; D might be TRBD1 or TRBD2, each matching 5 bases. This clonotype originated in a human donor who received a COVID-19 vaccine. The chain's CDR3 is CASSAPGPYNEQFF. DNA of the CDR3: TGCGCCAGCAGCGCCCCGGGACCCTACAATGAGCAGTTCTTC.